These 5 T cell receptor beta chains came from one sample sequenced in a study of neurological immune-mediated disorders. TCRdb passed the 5' RACE reads through MiXCR, listing each CDR3 protein once. The data hold 71,000 or so distinct CDR3 sequences, with approximately 5% observed a single time. The material sequenced was PBMCs. These receptors all stem from a woman under 40 with multiple sclerosis.

This clonotype was recorded at least ten times. The rearrangement joins TRBV5-1 to TRBJ2-3, with D unresolved. Looked up from germline, CDR1 is SGHRS and CDR2 is YFSETQ. CDR3 length: 16 residues. Trimming pared 0 bases from V and 1 base from J, leaving 12 bases between. The chain's CDR3 is CASSLGPSLGTDTQYF. The CDR3 nucleotides are TGCGCCAGCAGCTTGGGGCCTAGTCTTGGCACAGATACGCAGTATTTT.

This clonotype showed up many times. The chain is built from TRBV7-9 and TRBJ2-1; TRBD2 aligns across 8 bases. V dropped 5 bases and J dropped 2; count of bases not matched to a gene: 5. Per germline, CDR1 SEHNR and CDR2 FQNEAQ (reference sequence). The CDR3 contains 15 residues. As DNA, the CDR3 is TGTGCCAGCAGCCCAATGACTAGCGCCTACAATGAGCAGTTCTTC. It yields the protein CASSPMTSAYNEQFF.

This clonotype was seen many times. The chain joins TRBV20-1 to TRBJ2-5; D is perhaps TRBD2 (6 bases). This CDR3 is built from 14 residues. Per germline, CDR1 DFQATT and CDR2 SNEGSKA (reference sequence). V lost 0 bases and J 2 bases, leaving 10 bases between the germline ends. Written as DNA, the CDR3 is TGCAGTGCTAGAGAGGGACTGGGGCAAGAGACCCAGTACTTC. Its translation is CSAREGLGQETQYF.

This clonotype occurred many times. The chain uses TRBV5-6 and TRBJ1-4, with 9 bases lining up with TRBD1. CDR3 length: 14 amino acids. The V gene end was trimmed by 3 bases and the J gene end by 8 bases; junction bases not matched to a gene: 5. The germline V gene encodes CDR1 SGHDT and CDR2 YYEEEE. CDR3 sequence: CASSSGQGREKLFF. In DNA, the CDR3 is TGTGCCAGCAGCTCGGGACAGGGACGGGAAAAACTGTTTTTT.

This chain connects TRBV10-3 to TRBJ2-2, with 7 bases fitting TRBD2. The CDR3 spans 12 residues. In germline, CDR1 is ENHRY, CDR2 SYGVKD. After removal of 11 bases from V and 3 bases from J, the junction contained 3 bases not matched to a gene. The CDR3 sequence: CAGGGDTGELFF. The CDR3 DNA is TGTGCCGGGGGAGGGGACACCGGGGAGCTGTTTTTT.